The rows below give T cell receptor beta chains drawn from one sample of a study of PD-1 blockade in mismatch repair-deficient tumors. The repertoire was sequenced with immunoSEQ multiplex PCR; TCRdb's copy has only in-frame clones and lacks some. The sample holds approximately 25,000 clones; 83% are singletons and the top ten take around 20%. The material sequenced was peripheral blood, taken 12 weeks after starting pembrolizumab. The receptors derive from an adult with mismatch repair-deficient cancer. Each CDR3 is given with its conserved first and last residue.

v_call cdr3_aa
TRBV7-9 CASSPGTSGSTETQYF
TRBV28 CASSRPNQPQHF
TRBV5-4 CASSSPLQGNEQFF
TRBV6-5 CASSRTGLQGYTF
TRBV2 CASSEVRQGAGGYTF
TRBV11-2 CASSLTTGLAGELFF
TRBV13 CASSLSSGSTDTQYF
TRBV6-4 CASSDRSTDTQYF
TRBV5-1 CASSSDGQIGQPQHF
TRBV7-9 CASSESGYEAFF
TRBV2 CASSRNSRKELFF
TRBV11-3 CASSLDLDGPSYEQYF
TRBV7-8 CASSLGGLRYNEQFF
TRBV4-1 CASSPQGGGVGEQFF
TRBV7-2 CASSFSGAADTQYF
TRBV6-1 CASRKDSSYEQYF
TRBV18 CASSPSLDIRDSGFF
TRBV25-1 CASSEYGGQRGYTF
TRBV30 CAWAGTGKNIQYF
TRBV11-2 CASSLVDSGNTIYF
TRBV28 CASKGQAGSSYEQYF
TRBV4-1 CASSQGLAGTYEQYF
TRBV9 CASSVASPGDTQYF
TRBV30 CAWSKGANEQFF
TRBV2 CASRGQVLANIQYF
TRBV27 CASSSYQGVGQETQYF
TRBV20-1 CSAGTGYEQYF
TRBV15 CATSRARQGINGYTF
TRBV5-1 CASSFTPLAGINEQFF
TRBV5-1 CASTPGTSGSWADTYNEQFF
TRBV28 CASSFGGSNTGELFF
TRBV7-9 CASSLGLGQPQHF
TRBV10-2 CASSSGDRGRGQYF
TRBV7-9 CASSRPDSGRASSTDTQYF
TRBV5-1 CASRSGGRVRETQYF
TRBV5-6 CASSLERWDTEAFF
TRBV19 CASSNGQARSHTEAFF
TRBV7-6 CASTPIAGDTQYF
TRBV7-2 CASSRREVLIDTQYF
TRBV10-3 CAISESLVGEQFF
TRBV18 CASSPGTSNEQFF
TRBV10-3 CAMKPGLSPSYEQYF
TRBV4-1 CASSQSGTEVRFEKLFF